This TCR beta chain was profiled in a study of blood T cell repertoires in COVID-19. Study context: Sites across the United States, Italy and Spain contributed samples from acute and convalescent COVID-19. T cells, B-cell-depleted T cells, or PBMCs provided the cDNA or gDNA that served as material.

Sequencing used immunoSEQ multiplex PCR; TCRdb keeps in-frame clones, though not all of them. The sample yields under 200,000 clones, around four fifths seen once. Germline values: CDR1 LGHNA, CDR2 YNFKEQ. This CDR3 is 16 amino acids long. J gave up 2 bases and V 7 bases, and 12 bases lay outside the gene matches. Self-reported history from a screening survey and questionnaire set each donor's cohort. This chain links TRBV4-2 with TRBJ1-1, with 8 nucleotides matching TRBD1. The sequencing input was PBMCs or T cells enriched from blood (not recorded which). The sequence was collected from a woman between 45 and 65 years old in a cohort exposed to, infected with or recovered from COVID-19 (not recorded which). This chain's CDR3 is CASTLNSGQGNTEAFF. The CDR3, as DNA: TGTGCCAGCACCTTAAATTCAGGACAGGGCAACACTGAAGCTTTCTTT.